This TCR beta chain stems from a study of identical twins. Study-wide results and limits: Cross-sectional statistical analysis, not tracking of the same donors, underpinned the conclusions.

TCRdb ran MiXCR on the 5' RACE reads and lists one entry per CDR3 protein. The top ten clones hold 7.2% of a sample with approximately 350,000 distinct CDR3 sequences, approximately 13% of them seen once. About this clonotype itself: What it binds is unknown.

The germline V gene encodes CDR1 SGHAT and CDR2 FQNNGV. Trimming at V came to 5 bases and at J to 5 bases, leaving 7 bases not matched to a gene. The CDR3 sequence is 15 residues long. Healthy Caucasians alone served as donors. The data were also submitted as part of a second study, on yellow fever vaccine responses in identical twins.

The sample comprised CD8+ T cells sorted from blood. This chain joins TRBV11-2 and TRBJ2-3, with 10 bases matching TRBD2. This receptor was obtained from a woman aged 18-29 years in good health. CDR3 in DNA: TGTGCCAGCAGCCTCCCAGCGGGAGGGATAGATACGCAGTATTTT. It is translated as CASSLPAGGIDTQYF.